These T cell receptor beta chains were read from a single sample in a study of T cell responses to AZD1222 COVID-19 vaccine. The data were produced by immunoSEQ multiplex PCR, yet TCRdb's version contains in-frame clones alone and is incomplete. This sample yields about 180,000 clones, of which 88% are seen a single time; approximately 0.5% belongs to the top ten. Here the sequenced sample was peripheral blood, taken on day 0 of AZD1222 vaccination. The receptors here all came from an adult in good health. Each CDR3 is given with its conserved first and last residue. Fields, in order: clone size, V gene, D gene, J gene, CDR3 protein, CDR3 DNA. The D gene is left open where the match is weak. For some rows the clone size is stated as once, few or many, or as a class when expanded; others skip it.

once,TRBV6-5,TRBD1,TRBJ1-5,CASRPGTGSNQPQHF,TGTGCCAGCAGACCCGGGACAGGAAGCAATCAGCCCCAGCATTTT
once,TRBV10-3,-,TRBJ1-5,CAISEVSGSQPQHF,TGTGCCATCAGTGAAGTGAGTGGGAGTCAGCCCCAGCATTTT
-,TRBV28,TRBD1,TRBJ2-7,CASNHPRQGREQYF,TGTGCCAGCAACCACCCCCGACAGGGGCGCGAGCAGTACTTC
-,TRBV4-1,-,TRBJ1-2,CASSQEIWTVYGYTF,TGCGCCAGCAGCCAAGAGATTTGGACAGTTTATGGCTACACCTTC
-,TRBV7-3,-,TRBJ2-1,CASSMELLDVNEQFF,TGTGCCAGCAGCATGGAACTACTGGATGTCAATGAGCAGTTCTTC
few,TRBV2,-,TRBJ1-1,CASSGLGGTLDTEAFF,TGTGCCAGCAGTGGGCTAGGGGGGACACTGGACACTGAAGCTTTCTTT
-,TRBV25-1,-,TRBJ2-3,CASSDQAHTDTQYF,TGTGCCAGCAGTGATCAGGCCCACACAGATACGCAGTATTTT
-,TRBV19,-,TRBJ1-5,CASSPQVQDAYYSNQPQHF,TGTGCCAGTAGTCCACAAGTGCAGGATGCCTATTATAGCAATCAGCCCCAGCATTTT
-,TRBV4-2,TRBD1,TRBJ1-6,CASSLHPGGGNSPLHF,TGTGCCAGCAGCCTCCACCCAGGGGGAGGTAATTCACCCCTCCACTTT
-,TRBV5-4,-,TRBJ2-7,CASSLMGGSYEQYF,TGTGCCAGCAGCTTGATGGGGGGCTCCTACGAGCAGTACTTC
-,TRBV6-2/TRBV6-3,TRBD2,TRBJ2-7,CASSYGLAGSYEQYF,TGTGCCAGCAGTTACGGGCTAGCGGGTTCCTACGAGCAGTACTTC